Listed below are T cell receptor beta chains from one sample, sequenced in a study of shared clonotypes between healthy human individuals. Profiling relied on immunoSEQ multiplex PCR, and the TCRdb table lists in-frame clones only, not all of them. This table has around 2.5 million clones, approximately 94% appearing once. The source material was naive CD4+ T cells from PBMCs. The receptors were sampled from a man aged 18 to 30 in good health. Some clones in this sample may be carry-over from other donors' samples. Each CDR3 is given with its conserved first and last residue. The D gene is left open where the match is weak. Not all rows give a size; the values are once, few, many and, for expanded clones, a class.

d_call: NA
clone_size: NA
v_call: TRBV6-1
j_call: TRBJ2-2
cdr3_aa: CASSEVWGRTGELFF
cdr3_nt: TGTGCCAGCAGTGAAGTTTGGGGGCGCACCGGGGAGCTGTTTTTT

d_call: TRBD1
clone_size: few
v_call: TRBV19
j_call: TRBJ2-3
cdr3_aa: CASSIRTGDTQYF
cdr3_nt: TGTGCCAGTAGTATACGGACAGGGGATACGCAGTATTTT

d_call: NA
clone_size: NA
v_call: TRBV2
j_call: TRBJ2-5
cdr3_aa: CASTPAVRTQYF
cdr3_nt: TGTGCCAGCACTCCCGCCGTCCGAACCCAGTACTTC

d_call: TRBD2
clone_size: NA
v_call: TRBV6-5
j_call: TRBJ2-1
cdr3_aa: CASSYGGLASNEQFF
cdr3_nt: TGTGCCAGCAGTTACGGAGGACTAGCGTCCAATGAGCAGTTCTTC

d_call: NA
clone_size: NA
v_call: TRBV6-1
j_call: TRBJ2-1
cdr3_aa: CASTPSAGAVKFF
cdr3_nt: TGTGCCAGCACCCCCTCCGCGGGTGCGGTGAAGTTCTTC

d_call: TRBD2
clone_size: NA
v_call: TRBV7-8
j_call: TRBJ2-7
cdr3_aa: CASSARLAGGQSSYEQYF
cdr3_nt: TGTGCCAGCAGCGCCCGACTAGCGGGAGGCCAGAGCTCCTACGAGCAGTACTTC

d_call: NA
clone_size: NA
v_call: TRBV10-3
j_call: TRBJ2-5
cdr3_aa: CATRDGTIGETQYF
cdr3_nt: TGTGCCACCCGGGACGGGACAATAGGGGAGACCCAGTACTTC

d_call: NA
clone_size: NA
v_call: TRBV4-2
j_call: TRBJ2-1
cdr3_aa: CASSQGLTRAMGFEQFF
cdr3_nt: TGTGCCAGCAGCCAGGGACTGACACGGGCTATGGGGTTTGAGCAGTTCTTC

d_call: TRBD2
clone_size: NA
v_call: TRBV4-1
j_call: TRBJ2-5
cdr3_aa: CASSPRRTSGEETQYF
cdr3_nt: TGCGCCAGCAGCCCAAGAAGGACTAGCGGGGAAGAGACCCAGTACTTC

d_call: NA
clone_size: NA
v_call: TRBV13
j_call: TRBJ2-7
cdr3_aa: CASGGRVDYEQYF
cdr3_nt: TGTGCCAGCGGAGGGCGGGTGGACTACGAGCAGTACTTC

d_call: NA
clone_size: NA
v_call: TRBV30
j_call: TRBJ2-2
cdr3_aa: CAWSVGQGFTGELFF
cdr3_nt: TGTGCCTGGAGTGTAGGGCAGGGTTTCACCGGGGAGCTGTTTTTT

d_call: TRBD1
clone_size: NA
v_call: TRBV19
j_call: TRBJ1-3
cdr3_aa: CASSPTGVNTIYF
cdr3_nt: TGTGCCAGTAGTCCGACAGGGGTAAACACCATATATTTT

d_call: NA
clone_size: NA
v_call: TRBV2
j_call: TRBJ2-1
cdr3_aa: CASCRDPAYNEQFF
cdr3_nt: TGTGCCAGCTGTCGGGACCCCGCCTACAATGAGCAGTTCTTC

d_call: NA
clone_size: NA
v_call: TRBV27
j_call: TRBJ1-4
cdr3_aa: CASSLWGLANEKLFF
cdr3_nt: TGTGCCAGCAGTTTGTGGGGGTTGGCTAATGAAAAACTGTTTTTT

d_call: TRBD2
clone_size: NA
v_call: TRBV30
j_call: TRBJ2-7
cdr3_aa: CAWRSGGSYEQYF
cdr3_nt: TGTGCCTGGAGAAGCGGGGGTTCCTACGAGCAGTACTTC

d_call: NA
clone_size: NA
v_call: TRBV5-1
j_call: TRBJ2-2
cdr3_aa: CASSLGGTNTGELFF
cdr3_nt: TGCGCCAGCAGCTTGGGTGGGACGAACACCGGGGAGCTGTTTTTT

d_call: NA
clone_size: NA
v_call: TRBV21-1
j_call: TRBJ2-5
cdr3_aa: CASNQTARGTQYF
cdr3_nt: TGTGCCAGCAACCAGACAGCACGTGGGACCCAGTACTTC

d_call: TRBD1
clone_size: NA
v_call: TRBV7-3
j_call: TRBJ2-7
cdr3_aa: CASSLRQGPYEQYF
cdr3_nt: TGTGCCAGCAGCTTACGACAGGGCCCCTACGAGCAGTACTTC

d_call: TRBD2
clone_size: NA
v_call: TRBV4-1
j_call: TRBJ2-3
cdr3_aa: CASSPFPVAGGTDTQYF
cdr3_nt: TGCGCCAGCAGCCCGTTCCCGGTAGCGGGTGGAACAGATACGCAGTATTTT

d_call: NA
clone_size: NA
v_call: TRBV6-6
j_call: TRBJ1-5
cdr3_aa: CASSYSGGGQPQHF
cdr3_nt: TGTGCCAGCAGTTACTCCGGGGGAGGGCAGCCCCAGCATTTT

d_call: NA
clone_size: NA
v_call: TRBV13
j_call: TRBJ2-7
cdr3_aa: CASSFSYEQYF
cdr3_nt: TGTGCCAGCAGCTTCTCCTACGAGCAGTACTTC

d_call: NA
clone_size: NA
v_call: TRBV11-2
j_call: TRBJ1-5
cdr3_aa: CASSLDRVGQPQHF
cdr3_nt: TGTGCCAGCAGCTTAGATCGGGTAGGTCAGCCCCAGCATTTT

d_call: TRBD1
clone_size: NA
v_call: TRBV6-6
j_call: TRBJ2-7
cdr3_aa: CASTNRGYYEQYF
cdr3_nt: TGTGCCAGCACCAACAGGGGGTACTACGAGCAGTACTTC

d_call: NA
clone_size: NA
v_call: TRBV27
j_call: TRBJ1-5
cdr3_aa: CASSRTVSNQPQHF
cdr3_nt: TGTGCCAGCAGCAGGACAGTAAGCAATCAGCCCCAGCATTTT

d_call: NA
clone_size: NA
v_call: TRBV28
j_call: TRBJ2-7
cdr3_aa: CASRLQGGVYEQYF
cdr3_nt: TGTGCCAGCAGGCTACAGGGGGGGGTCTACGAGCAGTACTTC

d_call: NA
clone_size: NA
v_call: TRBV28
j_call: TRBJ2-5
cdr3_aa: CASIGRPETQYF
cdr3_nt: TGTGCCAGCATCGGCCGCCCGGAGACCCAGTACTTC

d_call: TRBD1
clone_size: NA
v_call: TRBV18
j_call: TRBJ2-7
cdr3_aa: CASSPDRFSYEQYF
cdr3_nt: TGTGCCAGCTCACCGGACAGGTTTTCGTACGAGCAGTACTTC

d_call: NA
clone_size: NA
v_call: TRBV6-1
j_call: TRBJ1-1
cdr3_aa: CASRMDRENTEAFF
cdr3_nt: TGTGCCAGCAGGATGGACCGAGAGAACACTGAAGCTTTCTTT

d_call: TRBD1
clone_size: NA
v_call: TRBV7-2
j_call: TRBJ1-2
cdr3_aa: CASSATGANGYTF
cdr3_nt: TGTGCCAGCAGCGCCACAGGGGCGAATGGCTACACCTTC

d_call: TRBD1
clone_size: NA
v_call: TRBV28
j_call: TRBJ1-2
cdr3_aa: CASSTVSGQGYGYTF
cdr3_nt: TGTGCCAGCAGCACCGTTTCGGGACAGGGCTATGGCTACACCTTC

d_call: NA
clone_size: NA
v_call: TRBV15
j_call: TRBJ2-3
cdr3_aa: CATSREGSADTQYF
cdr3_nt: TGTGCCACCAGCAGAGAAGGCAGCGCAGATACGCAGTATTTT

d_call: NA
clone_size: NA
v_call: TRBV6-5
j_call: TRBJ2-7
cdr3_aa: CASSYSSQGSYEQYF
cdr3_nt: TGTGCCAGCAGTTACTCGAGCCAGGGGTCCTACGAGCAGTACTTC

d_call: NA
clone_size: once
v_call: TRBV7-3
j_call: TRBJ2-3
cdr3_aa: CASSLGTPRNRDTQYF
cdr3_nt: TGTGCCAGCAGCTTAGGGACACCGAGAAACAGAGATACGCAGTATTTT

d_call: NA
clone_size: NA
v_call: TRBV7-2
j_call: TRBJ1-5
cdr3_aa: CASSQVSRQPQHF
cdr3_nt: TGTGCCAGCAGCCAGGTTTCTCGTCAGCCCCAGCATTTT

d_call: TRBD1
clone_size: NA
v_call: TRBV11-2
j_call: TRBJ2-3
cdr3_aa: CASSKTTGGVDTQYF
cdr3_nt: TGTGCCAGCAGCAAGACTACAGGGGGCGTCGATACGCAGTATTTT

d_call: TRBD2
clone_size: NA
v_call: TRBV5-4
j_call: TRBJ2-5
cdr3_aa: CASSFGGLASETQYF
cdr3_nt: TGTGCCAGCAGCTTCGGGGGACTAGCGTCGGAGACCCAGTACTTC

d_call: NA
clone_size: NA
v_call: TRBV5-1
j_call: TRBJ2-1
cdr3_aa: CASSLGQQYNEQFF
cdr3_nt: TGCGCCAGCAGCTTGGGACAGCAGTACAATGAGCAGTTCTTC

d_call: NA
clone_size: NA
v_call: TRBV4-3
j_call: TRBJ2-1
cdr3_aa: CASSQRLETPYNEQFF
cdr3_nt: TGCGCCAGCAGCCAAAGACTAGAGACCCCCTACAATGAGCAGTTCTTC

d_call: NA
clone_size: NA
v_call: TRBV15
j_call: TRBJ1-1
cdr3_aa: CATSREFTGKGNTEAFF
cdr3_nt: TGTGCCACCAGCAGGGAATTTACAGGGAAGGGGAACACTGAAGCTTTCTTT

d_call: NA
clone_size: once
v_call: TRBV6-1
j_call: TRBJ2-3
cdr3_aa: CASSEGGRGPTDTQYF
cdr3_nt: TGTGCCAGCAGTGAAGGGGGCCGGGGCCCCACAGATACGCAGTATTTT

d_call: TRBD2
clone_size: NA
v_call: TRBV6-1
j_call: TRBJ2-5
cdr3_aa: CASSELPASGRLQETQYF
cdr3_nt: TGTGCCAGCAGTGAACTCCCAGCTAGCGGGAGGCTACAAGAGACCCAGTACTTC

d_call: NA
clone_size: NA
v_call: TRBV18
j_call: TRBJ2-3
cdr3_aa: CASSQPNTDTQYF
cdr3_nt: TGTGCCAGCTCACAACCAAACACAGATACGCAGTATTTT

d_call: TRBD1
clone_size: NA
v_call: TRBV29-1
j_call: TRBJ2-1
cdr3_aa: CSVDVGGGQGYDEQFF
cdr3_nt: TGCAGCGTTGATGTCGGTGGGGGACAGGGGTATGATGAGCAGTTCTTC

d_call: TRBD1
clone_size: NA
v_call: TRBV28
j_call: TRBJ1-1
cdr3_aa: CASRGQGGETEAFF
cdr3_nt: TGTGCCAGCAGAGGACAGGGTGGTGAAACTGAAGCTTTCTTT

d_call: TRBD2
clone_size: NA
v_call: TRBV27
j_call: TRBJ2-4
cdr3_aa: CASSPLGTSGRGNIQYF
cdr3_nt: TGTGCCAGCAGTCCCCTAGGGACTAGCGGGAGAGGGAACATTCAGTACTTC

d_call: NA
clone_size: NA
v_call: TRBV4-2
j_call: TRBJ2-7
cdr3_aa: CASSQEWAGSYEQYF
cdr3_nt: TGTGCCAGCAGCCAAGAGTGGGCAGGCTCCTACGAGCAGTACTTC

d_call: TRBD1
clone_size: NA
v_call: TRBV5-1
j_call: TRBJ2-3
cdr3_aa: CASSYRLRSPGQVSDTQYF
cdr3_nt: TGCGCCAGCAGCTATCGTTTAAGAAGCCCGGGACAGGTATCAGATACGCAGTATTTT

d_call: TRBD1
clone_size: NA
v_call: TRBV5-1
j_call: TRBJ1-3
cdr3_aa: CASSPQGGTGNTIYF
cdr3_nt: TGCGCCAGCAGCCCGCAGGGGGGCACTGGAAACACCATATATTTT

d_call: TRBD2
clone_size: NA
v_call: TRBV11-3
j_call: TRBJ2-5
cdr3_aa: CASSSGLAQETQYF
cdr3_nt: TGTGCCAGCAGCTCGGGACTAGCGCAAGAGACCCAGTACTTC

d_call: NA
clone_size: NA
v_call: TRBV29-1
j_call: TRBJ2-1
cdr3_aa: CSVGYRRSTSYNEQFF
cdr3_nt: TGCAGCGTTGGTTATCGGAGATCCACCTCCTACAATGAGCAGTTCTTC

d_call: NA
clone_size: few
v_call: TRBV2
j_call: TRBJ2-1
cdr3_aa: CARRNSLENEQFF
cdr3_nt: TGTGCCAGGAGAAACAGTTTAGAGAATGAGCAGTTCTTC

d_call: TRBD2
clone_size: NA
v_call: TRBV30
j_call: TRBJ2-1
cdr3_aa: CAQAGIYNEQFF
cdr3_nt: TGTGCCCAAGCGGGAATCTACAATGAGCAGTTCTTC

d_call: NA
clone_size: NA
v_call: TRBV7-3
j_call: TRBJ2-1
cdr3_aa: CASSPQASRMDEQFF
cdr3_nt: TGTGCCAGCAGCCCACAAGCTAGCCGGATGGATGAGCAGTTCTTC

d_call: NA
clone_size: NA
v_call: TRBV18
j_call: TRBJ2-2
cdr3_aa: CASSPRVTGNTGELFF
cdr3_nt: TGTGCCAGCTCACCCCGAGTGACGGGCAACACCGGGGAGCTGTTTTTT

d_call: NA
clone_size: NA
v_call: TRBV11-3
j_call: TRBJ2-3
cdr3_aa: CASSLRATDTQYF
cdr3_nt: TGTGCCAGCAGCTTGAGGGCCACAGATACGCAGTATTTT

d_call: NA
clone_size: NA
v_call: TRBV5-4
j_call: TRBJ1-2
cdr3_aa: CASSSPGTPRGYTF
cdr3_nt: TGTGCCAGCAGCTCACCCGGGACGCCAAGGGGCTACACCTTC

d_call: TRBD1
clone_size: NA
v_call: TRBV28
j_call: TRBJ1-2
cdr3_aa: CASRDRGRYGYTF
cdr3_nt: TGTGCCAGCAGAGACAGGGGAAGGTATGGCTACACCTTC